This is a list of T cell receptor beta chains from one sample in a study of T cell repertoires in cytomegalovirus infection. TCRdb re-analysed the reads in MiXCR, keeping a single row per CDR3 protein. This table holds around 740,000 distinct CDR3 sequences, approximately 40% found once. Sequences were obtained from PBMCs. Source of these receptors: a human donor in good health (CMV status not recorded). Some clones in this sample may be carry-over from other donors' samples. The CDR3 runs from the conserved cysteine through the conserved F or W. The D gene is left open where the match is weak. Clone size is given for some rows only: seen once, a few or many times, or a class if the clone is expanded.

DNA,CDR3,D,size,V,J
TGTGCCAGCAATACAGGGGGGAAAAACATTCAGTACTTC,CASNTGGKNIQYF,TRBD1,.,TRBV2,TRBJ2-4
TGTGCCAGCAGCTTACGCTCCGGGGGGGACACCGGGGAGCTGTTTTTT,CASSLRSGGDTGELFF,TRBD2,few,TRBV7-8,TRBJ2-2
TGTGCCAGCAGTTCACTCCGGGACGGAATCTACGAGCAGTACTTC,CASSSLRDGIYEQYF,.,.,TRBV28,TRBJ2-7
TGTGCCAGCAGCTTAGACAGCTTGACTAACTATGGCTACACCTTC,CASSLDSLTNYGYTF,.,.,TRBV7-9,TRBJ1-2
TGTGCCAGCAGTTATTTCGGGACAGGTTCATTTGAAAAACTGTTTTTT,CASSYFGTGSFEKLFF,TRBD1,few,TRBV6-5,TRBJ1-4
TGCAGCGTTGAAGCGTACACGTCACAGGGGGCCGGGGAGCTGTTTTTT,CSVEAYTSQGAGELFF,TRBD1,.,TRBV29-1,TRBJ2-2
TGTGCCAGCTCACCTCTCGTTGGACAGGGGGTGACTGATCCTGGCTACACCTTC,CASSPLVGQGVTDPGYTF,TRBD1,.,TRBV18,TRBJ1-2
TGTGCCAGCAGTTATCTAGCGTCCCCCACAGATACGCAGTATTTT,CASSYLASPTDTQYF,.,.,TRBV12-3/TRBV12-4,TRBJ2-3
TGTGCCAGCAGTTCTCAAGGGGTGGTATATGTATATGGCTACACCTTC,CASSSQGVVYVYGYTF,.,few,TRBV28,TRBJ1-2
TGTGCCAGCAGTGATAGGGCATCTAGACATTCACCCCTCCACTTT,CASSDRASRHSPLHF,.,.,TRBV12-3/TRBV12-4,TRBJ1-6
TGTGCCAGCAGTTACCCCGCGGGAGGGGGCGAGTTCTTC,CASSYPAGGGEFF,TRBD2,.,TRBV6-1,TRBJ2-1
TGTGCCAGCAGCTCTTCTCTAGCGGGAGACGATACAGATACGCAGTATTTT,CASSSSLAGDDTDTQYF,TRBD2,many,TRBV7-9,TRBJ2-3
TGTGCCAGCAGTTTATCGGCCAGCATGAACACTGAAGCTTTCTTT,CASSLSASMNTEAFF,.,.,TRBV12-3/TRBV12-4,TRBJ1-1
TGTGCCAGAAGTTTATTGGTGAACACTGAAGCTTTCTTT,CARSLLVNTEAFF,.,.,TRBV28,TRBJ1-1
TGTGCCAGCAGTTTAACGGCGGACGGCACTGAAGCTTTCTTT,CASSLTADGTEAFF,.,.,TRBV28,TRBJ1-1
TGTGCCAGCACCTCGACGGGGGGCAGGGCCTACCAAGAGACCCAGTACTTC,CASTSTGGRAYQETQYF,.,many,TRBV7-6,TRBJ2-5
TGTGCCAGCAGTCCACGGACTAGCGGGGGCTCCGGGGAGCAGTTCTTC,CASSPRTSGGSGEQFF,TRBD2,.,TRBV27,TRBJ2-1
TGTGCCAGCAGCTTCGGAACAGGGCACGCTGGAAACACCATATATTTT,CASSFGTGHAGNTIYF,.,.,TRBV6-6,TRBJ1-3
TGCAGTGCTACGCTTTCGCGAACTAGGCTCGAGCAGTACTTC,CSATLSRTRLEQYF,.,few,TRBV20-1,TRBJ2-7
TGTGCCAGCAGTCCTCTCCTCCTATACAATGAGCAGTTCTTC,CASSPLLLYNEQFF,.,few,TRBV28,TRBJ2-1
TGCGGGGGAGCTCCAGCGGGGGGCACAGATACGCAGTATTTT,CGGAPAGGTDTQYF,TRBD2,few,TRBV20-1,TRBJ2-3
TGTGCCAGCAGCTCCGGGACAGGGGGCCATCAGCCCCACAATTTT,CASSSGTGGHQPHNF,TRBD1,.,TRBV12-3/TRBV12-4,TRBJ1-5
TGTGCCAGCAGCTTATTCGGGACTGAAGCTTTCTTT,CASSLFGTEAFF,.,many,TRBV7-9,TRBJ1-1
TGTGCCAGCAGCCCGCCGGCCAGGAGTAGCAATCAGCCCCAGCATTTT,CASSPPARSSNQPQHF,.,few,TRBV7-8,TRBJ1-5
TGCGCCAGCAGCTTTATCACTCAAGAGACCCAGTACTTC,CASSFITQETQYF,.,few,TRBV5-1,TRBJ2-5
TGTGCCATCAGTTATGACAGAGGGGAGCAGTACTTC,CAISYDRGEQYF,.,.,TRBV10-3,TRBJ2-7
TGTGCCAGCAGCTTGCCCTTTCGTCAAGAGACCCAGTACTTC,CASSLPFRQETQYF,.,.,TRBV7-9,TRBJ2-5
TGTGCCAGCAGCCTTAACATGAGACAGGGAGACTATGGCTACACCTTC,CASSLNMRQGDYGYTF,TRBD1,.,TRBV5-4,TRBJ1-2
TGTGCCAGCAGTTGGGTGCCGGGACAGGGGAAACAAGAGACCCAGTACTTC,CASSWVPGQGKQETQYF,TRBD1,few,TRBV28,TRBJ2-5
TGTGCCAGCAGTTTGAAAGGGGTCGTGGCCAACGTCCTGACTTTC,CASSLKGVVANVLTF,.,.,TRBV12-3/TRBV12-4,TRBJ2-6
TGTGCCAGCAGTTTCCCCGGTTTGGATGAGCAGTTCTTC,CASSFPGLDEQFF,.,.,TRBV12-3/TRBV12-4,TRBJ2-1
TGTGCCAGCAGCTTAGCGAGGACAGGGGGTCGAGAGACCCAGTACTTC,CASSLARTGGRETQYF,TRBD1,few,TRBV7-8,TRBJ2-5
TGTGCCAGCAGTTCCATCGGGACAGCTACCTACGAGCAGTACTTC,CASSSIGTATYEQYF,TRBD1,many,TRBV28,TRBJ2-7
TGCAGTGCAGGGGGACAGGGAGGGAGGGGCTCCGCCTACGAGCAGTACTTC,CSAGGQGGRGSAYEQYF,TRBD1,.,TRBV20-1,TRBJ2-7
TGCGCCAGCAGCCCCTACCGTGAGGCACCCCTCCACTTT,CASSPYREAPLHF,.,.,TRBV5-1,TRBJ1-6
TGTGCCAGCAGCGCCGGAGCCTCTACGGAGCAGTACTTC,CASSAGASTEQYF,.,few,TRBV7-2,TRBJ2-7
TGTGCCAGCAGCCCGAGATGGGTCGGGGGCGAGACAACCGGGGAGCTGTTTTTT,CASSPRWVGGETTGELFF,.,.,TRBV7-6,TRBJ2-2
TGTGCCAGCAGCCTCTCGAGCGGGGGGCTCTACAATGAGCAGTTCTTC,CASSLSSGGLYNEQFF,TRBD2,.,TRBV7-8,TRBJ2-1
TGTGCTAGCAGCTTAAGTAAGGGCCGTCCCTGCGGCACTGAAGCTTTCTTT,CASSLSKGRPCGTEAFF,.,few,TRBV7-7,TRBJ1-1
TGTGCCAGCAGTTTTAACCCCTGGGGCTACACCTTC,CASSFNPWGYTF,.,.,TRBV28,TRBJ1-2
TGTGCCAGCAGCTGTTCCGACACACCCAAACCCGGGGAGCTGTTTTTT,CASSCSDTPKPGELFF,.,many,TRBV13,TRBJ2-2
TGTGCCAGCAGCCAAGGGGGATCTGGAAACACCATATATTTT,CASSQGGSGNTIYF,.,.,TRBV28,TRBJ1-3